This T cell receptor (beta chain) was retrieved from a study of CD8 T cells in ankylosing spondylitis. Notes on the study in general: Reports of some motif variants in reactive arthritis synovial fluid and blood predate this one. Disease-linked clones bore a CD8+ phenotype and were relatively rare in peripheral blood. Among TCR beta sequences, a motif of several highly homologous variants appeared characteristic of ankylosing spondylitis blood. There was reportedly significant enrichment of clones that were disease-linked in matched ankylosing spondylitis synovial fluid.

Using quantitative 5'-RACE with molecular barcodes, the authors made TCR beta libraries. TCRdb reprocessed the 5' RACE reads with MiXCR, giving one entry per CDR3 protein. The repertoire includes about 90,000 distinct CDR3 sequences, roughly 8.5% of them detected once, and over 25% sits in the top ten. Germline assignment: CDR1 SEHNR and CDR2 FQNEAQ (reference sequence). Trimming cost V 4 bases and J 1 base; bases outside gene matches: 14. The CDR3 is 18 amino acids. For this clonotype: Its antigen is not known.

This receptor was taken from a male donor with ankylosing spondylitis. The chain uses TRBV7-9 and TRBJ2-3; 7 bases agree with TRBD1. The source material was blood, either unsorted or a sorted T cell fraction (not recorded which). CDR3 sequence: CASSSTGSRGPRTDTQYF. The CDR3 region has the DNA TGTGCCAGCAGCTCGACAGGGTCCCGGGGACCACGCACAGATACGCAGTATTTT.